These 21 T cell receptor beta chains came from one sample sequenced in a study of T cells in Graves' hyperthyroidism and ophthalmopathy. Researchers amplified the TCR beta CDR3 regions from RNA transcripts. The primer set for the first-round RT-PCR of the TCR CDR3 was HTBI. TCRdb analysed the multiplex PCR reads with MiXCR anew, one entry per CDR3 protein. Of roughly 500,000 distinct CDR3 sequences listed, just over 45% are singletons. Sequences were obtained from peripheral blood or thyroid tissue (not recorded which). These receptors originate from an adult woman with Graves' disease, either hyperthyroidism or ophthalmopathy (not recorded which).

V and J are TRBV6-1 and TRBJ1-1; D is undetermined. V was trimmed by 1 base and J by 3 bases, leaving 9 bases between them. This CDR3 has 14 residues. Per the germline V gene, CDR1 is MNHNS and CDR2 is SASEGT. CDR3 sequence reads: CASSEGQTHTEAFF. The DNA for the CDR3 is TGTGCCAGCAGTGAAGGGCAGACACACACTGAAGCTTTCTTT.

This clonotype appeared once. The CDR3 region has the DNA TGTGCCAGCAGCAACAACCGGGAGTTGAACACTGAAGCTTTCTTT. Its protein is CASSNNRELNTEAFF. This chain uses TRBV7-9 with TRBJ1-1; unclear D gene. This CDR3 spans 15 amino acids. In germline, CDR1 is SEHNR, CDR2 FQNEAQ (reference sequence). V lost 5 bases and J 0 bases, leaving 13 bases between the germline ends. Using reference TRBV7-9 and TRBJ1-1 for the parts outside the CDR3, the full variable domain is DTGVSQNPRHKITKRGQNVTFRCDPISEHNRLYWYRQTLGQGPEFLTYFQNEAQLEKSRLLSDRFSAERPKGSFSTLEIQRTEQGDSAMYLCASSNNRELNTEAFFGQGTRLTVV.

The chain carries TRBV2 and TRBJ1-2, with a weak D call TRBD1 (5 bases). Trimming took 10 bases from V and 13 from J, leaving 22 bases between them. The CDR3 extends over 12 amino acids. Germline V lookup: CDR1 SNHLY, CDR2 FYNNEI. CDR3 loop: CANTWGRVSCTF. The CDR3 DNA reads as TGTGCCAACACCTGGGGCAGGGTGTCTTGCACCTTC.

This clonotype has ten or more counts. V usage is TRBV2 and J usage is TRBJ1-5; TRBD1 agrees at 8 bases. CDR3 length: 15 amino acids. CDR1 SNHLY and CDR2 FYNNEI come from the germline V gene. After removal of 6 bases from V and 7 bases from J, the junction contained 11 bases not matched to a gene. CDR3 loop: CASSRATGVGQPQHF. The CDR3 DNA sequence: TGTGCCAGCAGCCGCGCGACAGGGGTTGGGCAGCCCCAGCATTTT.

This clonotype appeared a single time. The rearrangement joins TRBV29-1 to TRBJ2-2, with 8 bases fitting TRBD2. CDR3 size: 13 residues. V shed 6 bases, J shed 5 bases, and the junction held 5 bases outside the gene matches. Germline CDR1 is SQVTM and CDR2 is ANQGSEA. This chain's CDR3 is CSVPGLGTGELFF. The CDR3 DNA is TGCAGCGTCCCGGGACTAGGAACCGGGGAGCTGTTTTTT.

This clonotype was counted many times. CDR3: CASSRGPNQPQHF. DNA for the CDR3: TGTGCCAGCAGCCGGGGACCCAATCAGCCCCAGCATTTT. The V and J genes are TRBV27 and TRBJ1-5; D perhaps matches TRBD1 (5 bases). This CDR3 spans 13 amino acids. CDR1 is MNHEY and CDR2 is SMNVEV in the germline V gene (reference sequence). V dropped 6 bases and J dropped 3 bases, with 9 bases sitting between them.

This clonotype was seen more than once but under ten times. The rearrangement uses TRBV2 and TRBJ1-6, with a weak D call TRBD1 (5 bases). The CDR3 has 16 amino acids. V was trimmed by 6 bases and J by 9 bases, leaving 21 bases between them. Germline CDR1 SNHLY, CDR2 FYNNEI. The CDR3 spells CASSPMGLGAGSPLHF. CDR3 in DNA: TGTGCCAGCAGCCCCATGGGTCTTGGGGCGGGTTCACCCCTCCACTTT.

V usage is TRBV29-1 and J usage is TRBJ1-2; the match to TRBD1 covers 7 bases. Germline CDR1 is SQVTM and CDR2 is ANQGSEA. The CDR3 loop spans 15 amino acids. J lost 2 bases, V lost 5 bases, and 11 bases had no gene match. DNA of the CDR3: TGCAGCGTTCCGGGACAGTACCTCGGAAACTATGGCTACACCTTC. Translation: CSVPGQYLGNYGYTF.

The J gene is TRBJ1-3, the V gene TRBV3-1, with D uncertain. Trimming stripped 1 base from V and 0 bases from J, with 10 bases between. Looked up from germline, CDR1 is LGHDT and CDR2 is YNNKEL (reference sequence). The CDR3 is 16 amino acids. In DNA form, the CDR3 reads TGTGCCAGCAGCCAAGGACCAGCACTCTCTGGAAACACCATATATTTT. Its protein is CASSQGPALSGNTIYF.

The DNA of the CDR3 is TGTGCCATCAGTGAGTCGCGGACAGACACTGAAGCTTTCTTT. It is translated as CAISESRTDTEAFF. This sequence joins TRBV10-3 and TRBJ1-1; D is perhaps TRBD1 (6 bases). Germline-derived CDR1 and CDR2 are ENHRY and SYGVKD. The CDR3 contains 14 residues. V lost 0 bases, J lost 3 bases, and 8 bases lay in between.

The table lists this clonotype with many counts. The CDR3 nucleotides are TGTGCCAGCAGCTTAGCCTGGGGACAGTTCCAAGAGACCCAGTACTTC. Its protein product is CASSLAWGQFQETQYF. V and J are TRBV7-9 and TRBJ2-5; 7 bases agree with TRBD1. This CDR3 has 16 residues. V gave up 0 bases and J gave up 1 base; unmatched junction bases: 5. Germline V gene sequence: CDR1 SEHNR, CDR2 FQNEAQ (reference sequence).

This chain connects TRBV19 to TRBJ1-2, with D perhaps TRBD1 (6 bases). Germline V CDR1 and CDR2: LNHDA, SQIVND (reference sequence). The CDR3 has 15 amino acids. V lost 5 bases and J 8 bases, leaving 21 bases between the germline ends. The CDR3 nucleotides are TGTGCCAGTAGTTCTGGGGGCGCTCGGGGTTACGGCTACACCTTC. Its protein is CASSSGGARGYGYTF.

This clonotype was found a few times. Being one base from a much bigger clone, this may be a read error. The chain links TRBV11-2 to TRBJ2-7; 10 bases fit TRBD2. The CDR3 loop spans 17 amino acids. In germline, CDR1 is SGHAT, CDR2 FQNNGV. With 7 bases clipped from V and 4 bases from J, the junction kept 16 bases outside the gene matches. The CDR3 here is CASIPKLGASGSYEQYF. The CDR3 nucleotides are TGTGCCAGCATCCCCAAGCTCGGTGCTAGCGGGAGTTACGAGCAGTACTTC.

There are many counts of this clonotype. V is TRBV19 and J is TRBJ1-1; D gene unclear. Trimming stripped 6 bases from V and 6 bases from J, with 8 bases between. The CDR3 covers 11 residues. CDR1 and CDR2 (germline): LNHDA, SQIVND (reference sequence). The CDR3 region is CASRAYAEAFF. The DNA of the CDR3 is TGTGCCAGTAGGGCCTACGCTGAAGCTTTCTTT. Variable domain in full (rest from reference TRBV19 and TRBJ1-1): DGGITQSPKYLFRKEGQNVTLSCEQNLNHDAMYWYRQDPGQGLRLIYYSQIVNDFQKGDIAEGYSVSREKKESFPLTVTSAQKNPTAFYLCASRAYAEAFFGQGTRLTVV.

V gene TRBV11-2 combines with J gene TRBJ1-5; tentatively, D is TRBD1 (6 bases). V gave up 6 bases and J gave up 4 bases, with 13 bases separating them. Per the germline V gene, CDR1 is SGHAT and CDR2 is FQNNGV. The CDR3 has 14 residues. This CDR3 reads CASSLVGANQPQHF. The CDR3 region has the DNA TGTGCCAGCAGTTTGGTGGGGGCTAATCAGCCCCAGCATTTT.

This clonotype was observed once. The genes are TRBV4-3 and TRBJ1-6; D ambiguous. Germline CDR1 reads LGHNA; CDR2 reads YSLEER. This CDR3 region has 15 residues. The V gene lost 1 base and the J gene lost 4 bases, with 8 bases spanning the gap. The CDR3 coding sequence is TGCGCCAGCAGCCAAGTGAACCCTTATAATTCACCCCTCCACTTT. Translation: CASSQVNPYNSPLHF.

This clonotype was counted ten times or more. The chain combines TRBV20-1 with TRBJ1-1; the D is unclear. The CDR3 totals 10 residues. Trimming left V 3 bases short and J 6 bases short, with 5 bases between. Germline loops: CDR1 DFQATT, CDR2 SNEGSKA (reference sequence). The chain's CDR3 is CSASRSEAFF. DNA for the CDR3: TGCAGTGCTAGCCGGTCTGAAGCTTTCTTT.

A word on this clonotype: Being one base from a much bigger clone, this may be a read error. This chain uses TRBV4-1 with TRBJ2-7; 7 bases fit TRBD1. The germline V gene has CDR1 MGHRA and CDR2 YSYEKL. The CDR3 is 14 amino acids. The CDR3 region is CANSPNRGVYEQYF. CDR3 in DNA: TGCGCCAACAGCCCCAACAGGGGAGTCTACGAGCAGTACTTC.

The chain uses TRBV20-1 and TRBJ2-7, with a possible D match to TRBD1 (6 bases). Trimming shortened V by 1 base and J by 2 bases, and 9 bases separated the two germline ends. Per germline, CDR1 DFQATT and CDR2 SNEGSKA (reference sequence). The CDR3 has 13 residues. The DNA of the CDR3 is TGCAGTGCTAGAGCAGGGGCGACCTACGAGCAGTACTTC. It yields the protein CSARAGATYEQYF.

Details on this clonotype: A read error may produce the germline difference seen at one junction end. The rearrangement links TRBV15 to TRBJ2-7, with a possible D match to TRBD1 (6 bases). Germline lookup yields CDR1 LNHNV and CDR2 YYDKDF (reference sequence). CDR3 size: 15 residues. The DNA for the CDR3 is TGTGCCGCCAGCAGCTTGAGCGGCAGGGGCGACGAGCAGTACTTC. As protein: CAASSLSGRGDEQYF.

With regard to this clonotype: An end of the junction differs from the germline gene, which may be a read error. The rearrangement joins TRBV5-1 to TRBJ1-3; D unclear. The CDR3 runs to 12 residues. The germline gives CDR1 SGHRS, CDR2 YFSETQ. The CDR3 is CASSPDGNNIYF. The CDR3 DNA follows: TGCGCCAGCAGCCCCGACGGTAACAACATATATTTT.